This is a list of T cell receptor beta chains from one sample in a study of CD8 T cells in ankylosing spondylitis. TCRdb analysed the 5' RACE reads with MiXCR anew, one entry per CDR3 protein. The sample shows about 30,000 distinct CDR3 sequences, about 5.1% of them seen only once. The sample was blood, either unsorted or a sorted T cell fraction (not recorded which). These receptors all come from a female donor with ankylosing spondylitis or in good health (not recorded which). Each CDR3 is given with its conserved first and last residue. D genes are given only for firm matches. Clone sizes are given selectively: once, few, many, or a class where the clone is expanded.

clone_size j_call d_call v_call cdr3_aa cdr3_nt
few TRBJ1-6 - TRBV9 CASSVAASSYNSPLHF TGTGCCAGCAGCGTAGCCGCGAGCTCCTATAATTCACCCCTCCACTTT
many TRBJ1-2 - TRBV28 CASSSPPSLNYGYTF TGTGCCAGCAGTTCCCCCCCCAGCCTTAACTATGGCTACACCTTC
many TRBJ2-1 TRBD2 TRBV9 CASSVGPLAGGGNEQFF TGTGCCAGCAGCGTAGGCCCATTGGCGGGGGGAGGAAATGAGCAGTTCTTC
many TRBJ1-5 - TRBV9 CASSVYPPARGVDQPQHF TGTGCCAGCAGCGTATATCCACCTGCAAGAGGGGTAGATCAGCCCCAGCATTTT
many TRBJ2-3 TRBD2 TRBV9 CASRVNGGSGTDTQYF TGTGCCAGCAGAGTGAACGGCGGGAGTGGTACAGATACGCAGTATTTT
- TRBJ2-7 - TRBV9 CASSRTSGSYHEQYF TGTGCCAGCAGCCGTACAAGTGGATCCTACCACGAGCAGTACTTC
many TRBJ2-1 - TRBV9 CASSTLTTKPSYNEQFF TGTGCCAGCAGCACCCTCACCACGAAGCCCTCCTACAATGAGCAGTTCTTC
many TRBJ2-5 TRBD1 TRBV9 CASSVAFGQGRETQYF TGTGCCAGCAGCGTAGCTTTTGGACAGGGACGGGAGACCCAGTACTTC
many TRBJ2-3 - TRBV9 CASSPSPGDTQYF TGTGCCAGCAGCCCTTCCCCGGGGGATACGCAGTATTTT
many TRBJ1-6 - TRBV9 CASSVVGAGNSPLHF TGTGCCAGCAGCGTAGTGGGGGCAGGTAATTCACCCCTCCACTTT
many TRBJ1-2 - TRBV9 CASSVDPGGAGGYTF TGTGCCAGCAGCGTAGACCCCGGGGGGGCGGGTGGCTACACCTTC